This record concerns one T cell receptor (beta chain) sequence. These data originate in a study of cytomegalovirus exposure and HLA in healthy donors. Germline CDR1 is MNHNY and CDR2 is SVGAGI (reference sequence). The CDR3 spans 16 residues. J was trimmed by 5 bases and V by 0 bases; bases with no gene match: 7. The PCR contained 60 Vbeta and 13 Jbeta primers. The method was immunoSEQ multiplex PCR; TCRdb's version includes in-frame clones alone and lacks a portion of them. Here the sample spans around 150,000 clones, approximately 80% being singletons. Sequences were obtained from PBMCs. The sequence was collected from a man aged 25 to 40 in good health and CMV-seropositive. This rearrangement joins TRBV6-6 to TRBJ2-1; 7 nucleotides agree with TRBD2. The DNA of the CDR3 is TGTGCCAGCAGTTACTCGATGCGCGGGGGTAACAATGAGCAGTTCTTC. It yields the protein CASSYSMRGGNNEQFF.